The entry below describes one T cell receptor (beta chain). These data come from a study of T cell responses to AZD1222 COVID-19 vaccine. The table came from immunoSEQ multiplex PCR; TCRdb's copy has only in-frame clones and leaves some out. The profile shows more than 100,000 clones, just under 90% of them singletons. V lost 7 bases and J 6 bases, leaving 9 bases between the germline ends. CDR1 is MNHEY and CDR2 is SVGAGI in the germline V gene. CDR3 size: 12 residues. The TCR originated in an adult in good health. The sample was peripheral blood, taken on day 0 of AZD1222 vaccination. The chain is built from TRBV6-5 and TRBJ2-2; a possible D gene is TRBD2 (5 bases). The chain's CDR3 is CASTEGAGELFF. CDR3 in DNA: TGTGCCAGCACCGAGGGAGCCGGGGAGCTGTTTTTT.